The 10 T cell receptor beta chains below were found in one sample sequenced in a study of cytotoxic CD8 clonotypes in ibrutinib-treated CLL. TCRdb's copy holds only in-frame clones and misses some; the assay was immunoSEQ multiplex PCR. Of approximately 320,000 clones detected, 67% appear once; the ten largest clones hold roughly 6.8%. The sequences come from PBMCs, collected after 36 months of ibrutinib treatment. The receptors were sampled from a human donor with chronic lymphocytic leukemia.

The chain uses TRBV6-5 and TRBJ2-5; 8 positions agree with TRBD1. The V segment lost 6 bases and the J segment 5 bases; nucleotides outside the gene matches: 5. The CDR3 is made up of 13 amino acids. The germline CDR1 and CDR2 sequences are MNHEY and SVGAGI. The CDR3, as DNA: TGTGCCAGCAGCTGGACAGGGACGGAGACCCAGTACTTC. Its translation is CASSWTGTETQYF.

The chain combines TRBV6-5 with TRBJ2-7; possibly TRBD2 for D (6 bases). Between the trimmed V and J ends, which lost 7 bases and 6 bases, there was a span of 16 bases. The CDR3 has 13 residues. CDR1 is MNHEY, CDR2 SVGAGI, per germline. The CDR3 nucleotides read TGTGCCAGCATTGGAGGGGCCGGTCTCGAGCAGTACTTC. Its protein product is CASIGGAGLEQYF.

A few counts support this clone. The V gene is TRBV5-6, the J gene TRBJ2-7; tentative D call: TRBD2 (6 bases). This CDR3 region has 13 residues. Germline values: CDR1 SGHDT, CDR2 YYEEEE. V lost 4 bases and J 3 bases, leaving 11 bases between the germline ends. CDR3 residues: CASSQLAYYEQYF. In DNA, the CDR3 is TGTGCCAGCAGCCAACTAGCTTACTACGAGCAGTACTTC.

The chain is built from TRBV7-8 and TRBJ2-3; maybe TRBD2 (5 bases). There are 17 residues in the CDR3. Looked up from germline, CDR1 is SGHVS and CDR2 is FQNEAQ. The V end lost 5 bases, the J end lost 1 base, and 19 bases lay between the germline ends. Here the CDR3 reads CASSTLLGGLGTDTQYF. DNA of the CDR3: TGTGCCAGCAGCACCCTTCTCGGAGGACTTGGCACAGATACGCAGTATTTT.

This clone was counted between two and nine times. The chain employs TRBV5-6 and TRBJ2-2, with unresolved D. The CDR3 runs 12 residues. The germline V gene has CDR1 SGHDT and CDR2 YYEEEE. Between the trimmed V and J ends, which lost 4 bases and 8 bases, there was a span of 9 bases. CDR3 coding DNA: TGTGCCAGCAGCCCTCTTGTTGGGGAGCTGTTTTTT. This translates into CASSPLVGELFF.

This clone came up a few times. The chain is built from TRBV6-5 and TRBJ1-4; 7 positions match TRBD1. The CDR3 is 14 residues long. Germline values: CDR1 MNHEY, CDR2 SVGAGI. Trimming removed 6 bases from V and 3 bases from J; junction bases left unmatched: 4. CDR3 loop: CASSLDRSNEKLFF. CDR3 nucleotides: TGTGCCAGCAGCCTGGACAGGTCTAATGAAAAACTGTTTTTT.

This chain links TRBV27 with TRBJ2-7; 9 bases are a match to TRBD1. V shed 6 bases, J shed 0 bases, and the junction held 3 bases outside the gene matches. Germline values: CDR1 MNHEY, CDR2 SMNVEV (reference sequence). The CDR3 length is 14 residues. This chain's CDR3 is CASRRTGVSYEQYF. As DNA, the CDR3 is TGTGCCAGCAGGAGGACAGGGGTCTCCTACGAGCAGTACTTC.

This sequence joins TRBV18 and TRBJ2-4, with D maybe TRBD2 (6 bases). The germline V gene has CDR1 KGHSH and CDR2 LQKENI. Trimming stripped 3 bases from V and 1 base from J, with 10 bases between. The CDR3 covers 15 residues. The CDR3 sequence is CASSPIAAAKNIQYF. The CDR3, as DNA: TGTGCCAGCTCACCCATAGCGGCGGCCAAAAACATTCAGTACTTC.

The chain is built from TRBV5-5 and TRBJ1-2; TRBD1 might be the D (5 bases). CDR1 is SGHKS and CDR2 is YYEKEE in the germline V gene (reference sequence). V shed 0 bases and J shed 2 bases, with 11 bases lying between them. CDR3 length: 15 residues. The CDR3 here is CASSLGGRANYGYTF. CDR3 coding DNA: TGTGCCAGCAGCTTGGGTGGCAGGGCGAACTATGGCTACACCTTC.

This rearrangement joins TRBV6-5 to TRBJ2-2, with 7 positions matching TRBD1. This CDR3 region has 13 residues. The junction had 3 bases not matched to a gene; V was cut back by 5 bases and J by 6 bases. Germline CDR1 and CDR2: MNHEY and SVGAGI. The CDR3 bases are TGTGCCAGCAGTGACAGGGCATCCGGGGAGCTGTTTTTT. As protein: CASSDRASGELFF.